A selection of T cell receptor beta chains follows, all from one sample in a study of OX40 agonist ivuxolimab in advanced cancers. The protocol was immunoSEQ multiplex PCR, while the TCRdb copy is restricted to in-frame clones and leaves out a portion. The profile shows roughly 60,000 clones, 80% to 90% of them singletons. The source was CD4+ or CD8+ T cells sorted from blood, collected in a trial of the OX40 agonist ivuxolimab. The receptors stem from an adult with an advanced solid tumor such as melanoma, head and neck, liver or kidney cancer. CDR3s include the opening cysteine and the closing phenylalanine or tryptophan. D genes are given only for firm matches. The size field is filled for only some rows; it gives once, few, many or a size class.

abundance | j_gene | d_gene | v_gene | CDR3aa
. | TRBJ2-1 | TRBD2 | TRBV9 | CASSVALGTSGGNEQFF
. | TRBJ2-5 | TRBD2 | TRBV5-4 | CASSFTASGRSLQETQYF
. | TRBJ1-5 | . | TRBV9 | CASNPQVPNQPQHF
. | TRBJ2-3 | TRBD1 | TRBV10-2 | CASSESRQGSDTQYF
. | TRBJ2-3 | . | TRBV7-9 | CASSPRGTDTQYF
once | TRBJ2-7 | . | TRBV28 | CASTTPGEQYF
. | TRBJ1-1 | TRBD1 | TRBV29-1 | CSVEQGAGTEAFF
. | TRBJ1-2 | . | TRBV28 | CASGKGSTYGYTF
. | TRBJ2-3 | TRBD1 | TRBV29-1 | CSVAHYPGQGVGTDTQYF
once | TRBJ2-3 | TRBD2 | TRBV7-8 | CASSYGTNTDTQYF
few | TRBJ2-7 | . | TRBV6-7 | CASSYSQGAEQYF
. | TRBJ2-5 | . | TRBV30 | CAWSLDRVGGETQYF
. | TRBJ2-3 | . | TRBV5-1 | CASSLVGARTDTQYF
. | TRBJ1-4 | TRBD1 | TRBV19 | CASSNWTGVEKLFF
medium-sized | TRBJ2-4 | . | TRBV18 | CASSPPWAELAKNIQYF
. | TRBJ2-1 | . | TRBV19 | CASSISRDHGEQFF
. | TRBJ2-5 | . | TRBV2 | CASTYFGGEGETQYF
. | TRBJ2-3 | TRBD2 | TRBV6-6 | CASSYGGGADF
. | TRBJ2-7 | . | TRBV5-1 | CASSLVQGRYEQYF
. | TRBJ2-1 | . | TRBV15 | CATSRAAGTYNEQFF
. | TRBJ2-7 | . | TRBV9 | CASSVGLYSYEQYF
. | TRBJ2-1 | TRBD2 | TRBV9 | CASSPGTSSYNEQFF
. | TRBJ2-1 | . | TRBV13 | CASSSQSGGPFVYNEQFF
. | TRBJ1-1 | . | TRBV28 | CASSSWGVSTEAFF
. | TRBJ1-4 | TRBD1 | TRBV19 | CASSIGQGANEKLFF
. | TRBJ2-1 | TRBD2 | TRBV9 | CASSVVPGGVYNEQFF
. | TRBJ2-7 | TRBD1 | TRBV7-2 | CASSLVTGGSYEQYF
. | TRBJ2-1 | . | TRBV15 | CATSRESFNEQFF
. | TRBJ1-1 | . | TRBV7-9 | CASSRDPTNTEAFF
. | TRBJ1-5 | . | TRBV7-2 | CASSLEEGRNLPQHF
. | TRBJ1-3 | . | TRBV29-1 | CSVQKGAIYF
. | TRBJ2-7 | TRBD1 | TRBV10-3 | CAIKGQGVYEQYF
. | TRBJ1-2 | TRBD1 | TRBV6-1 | CASSVGQGFGGYTF
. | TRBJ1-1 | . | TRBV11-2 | CASSLKVAWGAFF
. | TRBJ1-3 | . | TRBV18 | CASSPIPGPPPGSGNTIYF
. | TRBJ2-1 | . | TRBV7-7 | CASSATSRGNEQFF
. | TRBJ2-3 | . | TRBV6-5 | CATQTENTDTQYF
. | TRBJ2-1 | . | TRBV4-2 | CASSQVLGAYNEQFF
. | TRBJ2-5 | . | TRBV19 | CASSIGGQETQYF
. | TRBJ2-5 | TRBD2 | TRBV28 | CASSRAGGQETQYF
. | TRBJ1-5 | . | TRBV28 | CASSPVRQPQHF
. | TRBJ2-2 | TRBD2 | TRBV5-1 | CASRGGGGNTGELFF
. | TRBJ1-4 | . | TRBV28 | CASSLGTTNEKLFF
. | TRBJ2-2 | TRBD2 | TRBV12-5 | CASGWRPPGLAGGPWAGELFF
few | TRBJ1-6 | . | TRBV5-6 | CASSLIGQPNSPLHF
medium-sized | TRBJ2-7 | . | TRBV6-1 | CAIRTKRGYYEQYF
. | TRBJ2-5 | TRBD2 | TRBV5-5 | CASSFTAGGPETQYF
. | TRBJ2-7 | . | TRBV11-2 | CASSLVRNEQYF
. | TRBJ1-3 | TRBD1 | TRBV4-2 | CASSQGRSGQGPGNTIYF
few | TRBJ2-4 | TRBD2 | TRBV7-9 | CASSLPGGGVIQYF
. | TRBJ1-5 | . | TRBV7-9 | CASSLVGTGNQPQHF
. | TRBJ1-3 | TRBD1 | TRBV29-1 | CSVLWTGLGNTIYF
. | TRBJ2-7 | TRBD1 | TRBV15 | CATSRVGQAHYEQYF
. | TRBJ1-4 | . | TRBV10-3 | CAISENLGLNEKLFF
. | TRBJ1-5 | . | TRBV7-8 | CASSLDGIGGDSPQHF
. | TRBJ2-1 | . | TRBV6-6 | CATCPILGNEQFF
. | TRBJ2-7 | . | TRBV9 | CASSPDRRGGEQYF
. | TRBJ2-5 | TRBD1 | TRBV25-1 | CASSEPGQGQETQYF
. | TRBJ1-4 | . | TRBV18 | CASSGQNEKLFF
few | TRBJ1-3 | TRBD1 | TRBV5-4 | CASSRQGAPGNTIYF